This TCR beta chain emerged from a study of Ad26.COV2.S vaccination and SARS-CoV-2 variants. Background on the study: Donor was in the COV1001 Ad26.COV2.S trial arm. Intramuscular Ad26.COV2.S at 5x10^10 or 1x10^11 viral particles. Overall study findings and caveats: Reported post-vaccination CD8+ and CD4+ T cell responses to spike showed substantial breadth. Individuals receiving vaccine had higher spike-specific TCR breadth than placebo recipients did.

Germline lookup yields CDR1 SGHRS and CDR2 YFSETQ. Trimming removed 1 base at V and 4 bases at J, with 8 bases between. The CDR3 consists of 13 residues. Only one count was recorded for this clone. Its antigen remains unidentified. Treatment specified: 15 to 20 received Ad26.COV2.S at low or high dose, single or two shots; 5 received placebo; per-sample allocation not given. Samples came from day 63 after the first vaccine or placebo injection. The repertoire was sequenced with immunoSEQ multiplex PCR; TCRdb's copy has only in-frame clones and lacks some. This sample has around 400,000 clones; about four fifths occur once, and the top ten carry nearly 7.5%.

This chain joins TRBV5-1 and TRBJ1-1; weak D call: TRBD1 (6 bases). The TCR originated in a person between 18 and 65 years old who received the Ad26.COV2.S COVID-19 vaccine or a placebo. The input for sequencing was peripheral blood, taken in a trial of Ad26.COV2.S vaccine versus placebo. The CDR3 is CASSLQGPTEAFF. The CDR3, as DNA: TGCGCCAGCAGCTTGCAGGGGCCCACTGAAGCTTTCTTT.